The 27 T cell receptor beta chains below all came from one sample that was sequenced in a study of graft-versus-host responses after intestinal transplantation. TCRdb's copy holds only in-frame clones and misses some; the assay was immunoSEQ multiplex PCR. The sample carries around 29,000 clones, around 90% recorded once. The input for sequencing was PBMCs, taken roughly 68 weeks after intestinal transplantation. These receptors were taken from a human patient who received an intestinal transplant, so some T cells may come from the graft donor.

This chain connects TRBV4-1 to TRBJ2-1; 11 bases are a match to TRBD2. The germline V gene has CDR1 MGHRA and CDR2 YSYEKL. This CDR3 has 17 amino acids. Trimming took 1 base from V and 7 from J; bases not matched to a gene: 9. DNA of the CDR3: TGCGCCAGCAGCCAAGTGGGAAGAGCTAGCGGGAGGAATGAGCAGTTCTTC. Its translation: CASSQVGRASGRNEQFF.

The genes are TRBV27 and TRBJ2-3; TRBD2 matches 15 bases. The CDR3 is 22 residues long. V was pared by 4 bases and J by 4 bases, with 21 bases of the junction left unmatched. Germline V gene data show CDR1 as MNHEY and CDR2 as SMNVEV (reference sequence). The CDR3 sequence is CASSSPPPGLAGGGLGADTQYF. DNA of the CDR3: TGTGCCAGCAGTTCACCTCCCCCGGGACTAGCGGGAGGAGGGCTAGGGGCAGATACGCAGTATTTT.

In its sample, this clone was seen once. This CDR3 is also generated by other DNA sequences in the sample. This CDR3 is CAISLTGGRNTEAFF. CDR3 coding DNA: TGTGCCATCAGCCTGACAGGGGGAAGGAACACTGAAGCTTTCTTT. The chain is built from TRBV10-3 and TRBJ1-1; the match to TRBD1 covers 9 bases. Losses at the gene ends were 6 bases for V and 1 base for J; bases not matched to a gene: 6. Germline loops: CDR1 ENHRY, CDR2 SYGVKD. This CDR3 comprises 15 residues.

The rearrangement links TRBV4-1 to TRBJ2-2, with 7 bases identical to TRBD1. With 6 bases clipped from V and 3 bases from J, the junction kept 4 bases outside the gene matches. From germline, CDR1 is MGHRA and CDR2 YSYEKL. CDR3 length equals 14 residues. CDR3 nucleotides: TGCGCCAGCAGGACCGGACAGGACACCGGGGAGCTGTTTTTT. Translation: CASRTGQDTGELFF.

In this sample, this clone turned up a few times. The chain joins TRBV19 to TRBJ2-3; TRBD2 is a possible D gene (6 bases). Germline V lookup: CDR1 LNHDA, CDR2 SQIVND (reference sequence). V shed 5 bases and J shed 8 bases, with 17 bases lying between them. The CDR3 is made up of 14 amino acids. CDR3 DNA: TGTGCCAGTAGTCTCGATCCCCGGGAGACTACGCAGTATTTT. It is translated as CASSLDPRETTQYF.

With regard to this clone: An end of the junction differs from the germline gene, which may be a read error. This chain joins TRBV2 and TRBJ2-3; a possible D gene is TRBD2 (5 bases). Germline values: CDR1 SNHLY, CDR2 FYNNEI. The CDR3 is 15 residues long. This CDR3 reads CASSEGGGSTDTQYF. As DNA, the CDR3 is TGTGCCAGCAGCGAAGGAGGTGGGTCCACAGATACGCAGTATTTT.

The chain employs TRBV5-1 and TRBJ1-2; 7 bases fit TRBD1. The trim removed 3 bases at V and 1 base at J, leaving 18 bases unmatched. This CDR3 contains 19 residues. CDR1 is SGHRS, CDR2 YFSETQ, per germline. The CDR3 sequence is CASSWSAPLSGQFNYGYTF. The CDR3 nucleotides read TGCGCCAGCAGCTGGTCTGCCCCCCTTTCGGGACAGTTTAACTATGGCTACACCTTC.

The chain combines TRBV2 with TRBJ2-7; weak D call: TRBD1 (7 bases). Trimming cost V 2 bases and J 2 bases, with 13 bases left between them. The CDR3 has 15 amino acids. Germline V lookup: CDR1 SNHLY, CDR2 FYNNEI. In DNA form, the CDR3 reads TGTGCCAGCAGTGAAACGGGCAGGGGGGCCTACGAGCAGTACTTC. It encodes CASSETGRGAYEQYF.

The rearrangement joins TRBV5-1 to TRBJ1-4; D not resolved. Germline CDR1 SGHRS, CDR2 YFSETQ. The CDR3 runs 16 residues. V lost 0 bases to trimming and J lost 5 bases, with 14 bases between them. Here the CDR3 reads CASSLAGVRQNEKLFF. The CDR3 DNA follows: TGCGCCAGCAGCTTGGCTGGGGTTCGCCAAAATGAAAAACTGTTTTTT.

This sequence joins TRBV11-2 and TRBJ1-4; TRBD1 might be the D (5 bases). Germline V lookup: CDR1 SGHAT, CDR2 FQNNGV. This CDR3 has 15 residues. Trimming removed 1 base at V and 4 bases at J, with 10 bases between. As DNA, the CDR3 is TGTGCCAGCAGCTTAGGGCAGGGCCGTAATGAAAAACTGTTTTTT. It codes for CASSLGQGRNEKLFF.

This rearrangement joins TRBV2 to TRBJ2-7; the match to TRBD1 covers 7 bases. The CDR3 loop spans 15 amino acids. From germline, CDR1 is SNHLY and CDR2 FYNNEI. J was trimmed by 0 bases and V by 3 bases; bases with no gene match: 5. The CDR3 DNA is TGTGCCAGCAGTGACCCGGGACAGAACTCCTACGAGCAGTACTTC. Translating gives CASSDPGQNSYEQYF.

The J gene is TRBJ2-3, the V gene TRBV6-1; D possibly uses TRBD1 or TRBD2 (6 bases each). This CDR3 region has 13 residues. In germline, CDR1 is MNHNS, CDR2 SASEGT. Trimming pared 3 bases from V and 4 bases from J, leaving 8 bases between. The CDR3 DNA is TGTGCCAGCAGTGACGGGGGCCCAGATACGCAGTATTTT. The encoded protein is CASSDGGPDTQYF.

The V gene is TRBV7-2, the J gene TRBJ2-1, with D tentatively TRBD1 (7 bases). The germline V and J ends were trimmed by 5 bases and 2 bases, with 13 bases remaining between them. The CDR3 runs to 15 residues. The germline CDR1 and CDR2 sequences are SGHTA and FQGNSA. This CDR3 reads CASSRGGGTYNEQFF. The DNA for the CDR3 is TGTGCCAGCAGCCGAGGGGGCGGGACCTACAATGAGCAGTTCTTC.

J is TRBJ2-7 and V is TRBV5-4; TRBD1 agrees at 8 bases. This CDR3 has 14 amino acids. The germline V gene has CDR1 SGHNT and CDR2 YYREEE (reference sequence). V was clipped by 2 bases and J by 2 bases; unmatched bases: 3. DNA for the CDR3: TGTGCCAGCAGCTTAGCGACAGGGGCCTACGAGCAGTACTTC. Its protein is CASSLATGAYEQYF.

The V gene is TRBV28, the J gene TRBJ2-3, with 13 bases lining up with TRBD2. The CDR3 has 17 residues. Germline CDR1 is MDHEN and CDR2 is SYDVKM. With 5 bases clipped from V and 7 bases from J, the junction kept 12 bases outside the gene matches. The CDR3: CASSLSGTSGNMNTQYF. The CDR3 region has the DNA TGTGCCAGCAGTCTATCCGGGACTAGCGGGAACATGAATACGCAGTATTTT.

The chain combines TRBV28 with TRBJ2-1, with D perhaps TRBD1 or TRBD2 (5 bases each). CDR1 and CDR2 (germline): MDHEN, SYDVKM. There are 17 residues in the CDR3. V was clipped by 4 bases and J by 0 bases, with 16 bases between them. The chain's CDR3 is CASSSYGARSSYNEQFF. DNA for the CDR3: TGTGCCAGCAGTTCCTACGGGGCAAGGAGCTCCTACAATGAGCAGTTCTTC. The full variable domain, rest sourced from reference TRBV28 and TRBJ2-1, is DVKVTQSSRYLVKRTGEKVFLECVQDMDHENMFWYRQDPGLGLRLIYFSYDVKMKEKGDIPEGYSVSREKKERFSLILESASTNQTSMYLCASSSYGARSSYNEQFFGPGTRLTVL.

The J gene is TRBJ1-3, the V gene TRBV30; maybe TRBD1 (5 bases). This CDR3 comprises 12 residues. Trimming pared 5 bases from V and 0 bases from J, leaving 5 bases between. Germline loops: CDR1 GTSNPN, CDR2 SVGIG (reference sequence). For the CDR3, the DNA is TGTGCCTGGGGACACTCTGGAAACACCATATATTTT. It yields the protein CAWGHSGNTIYF.

The chain recombines TRBV14 with TRBJ2-7; 10 bases align to TRBD2. CDR1 is SGHDN, CDR2 FVKESK, per germline. The length of the CDR3 is 18 residues. V trimming: 0 bases; J trimming: 7 bases; junction bases outside the gene matches: 15. The DNA for the CDR3 is TGTGCCAGCAGCCAAGACCGTTACAGCGGGAGGGCCCGGGGGGAGCAGTACTTC. Its translation is CASSQDRYSGRARGEQYF.

The genes are TRBV15 and TRBJ2-3; 12 positions agree with TRBD1. Losses at the gene ends were 3 bases for V and 4 bases for J; bases not matched to a gene: 2. This CDR3 region has 15 residues. Germline CDR1 is LNHNV and CDR2 is YYDKDF (reference sequence). The CDR3 DNA sequence: TGTGCCACCAGCAGCGGGACAGGGGGCGCAGATACGCAGTATTTT. The encoded protein is CATSSGTGGADTQYF.

The V gene is TRBV7-2, the J gene TRBJ2-5; perhaps TRBD2 as D (5 bases). V lost 0 bases and J 9 bases, leaving 8 bases between the germline ends. Germline V gene lookup returns CDR1 SGHTA and CDR2 FQGNSA. The CDR3 runs to 12 residues. CDR3 sequence (DNA): TGTGCCAGCAGCTTAGCGCTCGGGGCCCAGTACTTC. Translated: CASSLALGAQYF.

This chain uses TRBV7-9 with TRBJ2-7, with D perhaps given as TRBD1 or TRBD2 (6 bases each). Per germline, CDR1 SEHNR and CDR2 FQNEAQ (reference sequence). V was shortened by 5 bases and J by 5 bases, with 16 bases between the two germline ends. The CDR3 runs 14 residues. The CDR3 loop reads CASSHGGLVHEQYF. CDR3 DNA: TGTGCCAGCAGCCATGGGGGGCTGGTGCACGAGCAGTACTTC.

This clone appeared a single time. The chain is built from TRBV21-1 and TRBJ1-5; no check of the table's D call, TRBD1, against the DNA was made. TRBV21-1 is designated a pseudogene. CDR3 length equals 17 residues. The CDR3 nucleotides are TGTGCCAGCAGCAAAACGCGACAATCCCGACCCAATCAGCCCCAGCATTTT. It yields the protein CASSKTRQSRPNQPQHF.

The chain's CDR3 is CASSFQGNSPLHF. For the CDR3, the DNA is TGTGCCAGCAGCTTTCAGGGGAATTCACCCCTCCACTTT. V and J are TRBV5-4 and TRBJ1-6; D is perhaps TRBD1 (6 bases). The CDR3 is 13 amino acids. Germline CDR1 is SGHNT and CDR2 is YYREEE (reference sequence). V was trimmed by 2 bases and J by 7 bases, leaving 7 bases between them.

This rearrangement joins TRBV20-1 to TRBJ2-7; D gene ambiguous. V was cut by 2 bases and J by 2 bases, with 4 bases left in between. There are 11 residues in the CDR3. Germline assignment: CDR1 DFQATT and CDR2 SNEGSKA (reference sequence). CDR3 nucleotides: TGCAGTGCTAGAAGGACCTACGAGCAGTACTTC. The encoded protein is CSARRTYEQYF.

In DNA, the CDR3 is TGTGCCATCAGTGAGCTACTAGCGGGGTACAATGAGCAGTTCTTC. Translated: CAISELLAGYNEQFF. The J gene is TRBJ2-1, the V gene TRBV10-3; 10 bases are shared with TRBD2. V trimming: 2 bases; J trimming: 4 bases; junction bases outside the gene matches: 2. The CDR3 covers 15 residues. The germline CDR1 and CDR2 sequences are ENHRY and SYGVKD.

The V call is TRBV18, the J call TRBJ2-2; a possible D gene is TRBD2 (5 bases). Trimming removed 6 bases at V and 0 bases at J, with 8 bases between. Germline CDR1 reads KGHSH; CDR2 reads LQKENI. This CDR3 has 14 residues. Here the CDR3 reads CASSWGANTGELFF. As DNA, the CDR3 is TGTGCCAGCTCCTGGGGAGCGAACACCGGGGAGCTGTTTTTT.

This clone was detected once. The CDR3 DNA is TGTGCCAGCAGTTCGGGACGGGGCCAAGAGACCCAGTACTTC. Encoded protein: CASSSGRGQETQYF. The V gene is TRBV28, the J gene TRBJ2-5; D is perhaps TRBD1 or TRBD2 (5 bases each). The germline CDR1 and CDR2 sequences are MDHEN and SYDVKM. Trimming took off 4 bases at V and 1 base at J, with 10 bases between the two ends. The CDR3 loop spans 14 amino acids. Full variable domain (remainder filled in from reference TRBV28 and TRBJ2-5): DVKVTQSSRYLVKRTGEKVFLECVQDMDHENMFWYRQDPGLGLRLIYFSYDVKMKEKGDIPEGYSVSREKKERFSLILESASTNQTSMYLCASSSGRGQETQYFGPGTRLLVL.